The 16 T cell receptor beta chains reported below all come from one sample, sequenced in a study of breast tumors, draining lymph nodes, adjacent tissues. MiXCR, applied by TCRdb to the multiplex PCR reads, yields one record per CDR3 protein. The sample yields some 150,000 distinct CDR3 sequences, 20% to 25% seen once. Breast cancer patients provided tissue from their axillary draining lymph nodes. The sequenced sample consisted of axillary lymph node tissue. The receptors stem from a female donor with breast cancer. Some clones in this sample may be carry-over from other donors' samples.

This clonotype was seen repeatedly, ten times or more. The genes are TRBV7-9 and TRBJ2-1; D possibly corresponds to TRBD1 (5 bases). Trimming took off 2 bases at V and 7 bases at J, with 15 bases between the two ends. This CDR3 comprises 15 residues. In germline, CDR1 is SEHNR, CDR2 FQNEAQ (reference sequence). CDR3 in amino acids: CASSLTGDSRNEQFF. The CDR3 DNA is TGTGCCAGCAGCTTAACCGGAGACAGCCGAAATGAGCAGTTCTTC.

The chain employs TRBV6-2 or TRBV6-3 and TRBJ2-1; TRBD2 agrees at 12 bases. Germline CDR1 is MNHEY and CDR2 is SVGEGT. This CDR3 is 14 amino acids long. V was pared by 6 bases and J by 7 bases, with 4 bases of the junction left unmatched. The DNA for the CDR3 is TGTGCCAGCAGCAGACTAGCGGGAGCGAATGAGCAGTTCTTC. It codes for CASSRLAGANEQFF.

This chain joins TRBV18 and TRBJ2-1; 10 nucleotides match TRBD2. Germline-derived CDR1 and CDR2 are KGHSH and LQKENI. The CDR3 consists of 16 residues. V dropped 5 bases and J dropped 0; count of bases not matched to a gene: 4. For the CDR3, the DNA is TGTGCCAGCTCAACGGGACTAGCGAGCTCCTACAATGAGCAGTTCTTC. It encodes CASSTGLASSYNEQFF. Combining the CDR3 with reference TRBV18 and TRBJ2-1 gives the whole variable domain NAGVMQNPRHLVRRRGQEARLRCSPMKGHSHVYWYRQLPEEGLKFMVYLQKENIIDESGMPKERFSAEFPKEGPSILRIQQVVRGDSAAYFCASSTGLASSYNEQFFGPGTRLTVL.

This clonotype was counted at least ten times. This chain uses TRBV20-1 with TRBJ2-7; TRBD1 might be the D (5 bases). Per germline, CDR1 DFQATT and CDR2 SNEGSKA (reference sequence). The CDR3 consists of 15 residues. The V gene lost 0 bases and the J gene lost 5 bases, with 17 bases spanning the gap. The CDR3 DNA reads TGCAGTGCTAGAGACCCCCTACGGACAATAGACGAGCAGTACTTC. Amino acid sequence: CSARDPLRTIDEQYF.

Many counts were recorded for this clonotype. The chain carries TRBV12-3 or TRBV12-4 and TRBJ1-4, with TRBD1 as a possible D gene (5 bases). V was cut by 2 bases and J by 8 bases, with 9 bases left in between. The CDR3 sequence is 13 residues long. The CDR3 loop is CASSLSGVEKLFF. CDR3 nucleotide sequence: TGTGCCAGCAGTTTATCGGGGGTGGAAAAACTGTTTTTT.

This clonotype was recorded many times. The chain has TRBV24-1 and TRBJ1-4; D unclear. V lost 5 bases and J lost 0, with 9 bases in between. The germline V gene encodes CDR1 KGHDR and CDR2 SFDVKD. CDR3 length: 15 amino acids. The CDR3 DNA reads TGTGCCACCAGTGCCGGCGGTGCAACTAATGAAAAACTGTTTTTT. It translates to CATSAGGATNEKLFF.

Turning to this clonotype: A read error may explain this, as a much larger clone is one base away. For the CDR3, the DNA is TGCGCCAGCAGCCAAGTCTCCCGGGGCTACAATGAGCGGTTCTTC. It is translated as CASSQVSRGYNERFF. The J gene is TRBJ2-1, the V gene TRBV4-1; D tentatively reads TRBD1 or TRBD2 (5 bases each). The CDR3 covers 15 residues. Per the germline V gene, CDR1 is MGHRA and CDR2 is YSYEKL.

In its sample, this clonotype was seen many times. This chain uses TRBV9 with TRBJ2-1, with 10 bases matching TRBD2. Trimming cost V 2 bases and J 1 base; bases outside gene matches: 0. The CDR3 runs to 15 residues. CDR1 and CDR2 from the germline V gene are SGDLS and YYNGEE. The DNA of the CDR3 is TGTGCCAGCAGCGTTAGCGGGAGGTCCTACAATGAGCAGTTCTTC. Translating it yields CASSVSGRSYNEQFF.

This clonotype was picked up many times. This chain joins TRBV7-9 and TRBJ2-1; 11 positions match TRBD1. The germline CDR1 and CDR2 sequences are SEHNR and FQNEAQ (reference sequence). V dropped 1 base and J dropped 6; count of bases not matched to a gene: 5. CDR3 length: 16 amino acids. This CDR3 is CASSLGSGQGGNEQFF. CDR3 in DNA: TGTGCCAGCAGCTTAGGCTCGGGACAGGGGGGCAATGAGCAGTTCTTC.

This clonotype occurred many times. The chain uses TRBV10-3 and TRBJ2-3; the match to TRBD2 covers 11 bases. After removal of 6 bases from V and 0 bases from J, the junction contained 2 bases not matched to a gene. CDR1 and CDR2 from the germline V gene are ENHRY and SYGVKD. The CDR3 is made up of 15 amino acids. The DNA for the CDR3 is TGTGCCATCAGCGGACTAGCGGGTAGCACAGATACGCAGTATTTT. Translation gives CAISGLAGSTDTQYF.

About this clonotype itself: A read error may explain this, as a much larger clone is one base away. The chain carries TRBV27 and TRBJ2-7; 7 bases align to TRBD1. This CDR3 has 17 residues. Per the germline V gene, CDR1 is MNHEY and CDR2 is SMNVEV (reference sequence). V dropped 4 bases and J dropped 0; count of bases not matched to a gene: 12. The CDR3 nucleotides read TGTGCCAGCAGTTCGACAGGGTTTGGGGATTCCTCCTACGAGCAGTACTTC. Its translation: CASSSTGFGDSSYEQYF.

This chain uses TRBV28 with TRBJ2-3, with D tentatively TRBD1 or TRBD2 (5 bases each). CDR3 size: 15 residues. V was pared by 6 bases and J by 3 bases, with 16 bases between. Germline V gene data show CDR1 as MDHEN and CDR2 as SYDVKM. The CDR3: CASRGPTRKTDTQYF. CDR3 DNA: TGTGCCAGCAGGGGACCGACACGAAAAACAGATACGCAGTATTTT.

This clonotype was picked up many times. CDR3 in DNA: TGCGCCAGCAGCCACGAAACAGGGGACAATCAGCCCCAGCATTTT. The encoded protein is CASSHETGDNQPQHF. V and J are TRBV4-3 and TRBJ1-5; 7 bases map to TRBD1. V shed 3 bases and J 3 bases; nucleotides not matched to a gene: 5. The CDR3 runs to 15 residues. Looked up from germline, CDR1 is LGHNA and CDR2 is YSLEER.

About this clonotype: Given a much more abundant clone one base away, this may be a read error. This chain joins TRBV6-5 and TRBJ2-2; D gene unclear. The CDR3 contains 15 residues. Germline V gene data show CDR1 as MNHEY and CDR2 as SVGAGI. V lost 8 bases and J 4 bases, leaving 17 bases between the germline ends. The CDR3 is CASLPIQEITGELFF. The CDR3 coding sequence is TGTGCCAGCCTCCCAATTCAGGAGATCACCGGGGAGCTGTTTTTT.

The table lists this clonotype with many counts. This chain joins TRBV24-1 and TRBJ2-1, with unresolved D. From germline, CDR1 is KGHDR and CDR2 SFDVKD. Trimming removed 6 bases from V and 4 bases from J, with 9 bases in between. The CDR3 has 13 amino acids. CDR3 nucleotide sequence: TGTGCCACCAGTCTCACCGGATACAATGAGCAGTTCTTC. Amino acid sequence: CATSLTGYNEQFF.

A remark on this clonotype: A much more abundant neighbour one base away suggests this may be a read error. The J gene is TRBJ2-5, the V gene TRBV27; a weak D match, TRBD1 (6 bases). The CDR3 has 15 amino acids. The V gene's germline CDR1 is MNHEY and CDR2 SMNVEV (reference sequence). V lost 2 bases, J lost 7 bases, and 17 bases lay in between. The chain's CDR3 is CASSLGGRVGGTQYF. CDR3 nucleotide sequence: TGTGCCAGCAGTTTAGGGGGCAGGGTAGGAGGGACCCAGTACTTC.